One T cell receptor beta chain is described in this entry. V lost 7 bases and J lost 4, with 19 bases in between. Germline V gives CDR1 SGHNT, CDR2 YYREEE (reference sequence). This CDR3 region has 15 residues. Each CDR3 protein is one row after TCRdb ran MiXCR on the 5' RACE reads. The profile shows approximately 410,000 distinct CDR3 sequences, about 22% of them singletons. This sample was taken from a study of T-cell memory formation after mild COVID-19. The specimen sequenced was PBMCs or a T cell subset sorted from them (not recorded which). This receptor was obtained from an adult woman who had mild COVID-19 (a few samples of this study predate the infection). Cell type and time point are not known. This chain connects TRBV5-4 to TRBJ2-3; weak D call: TRBD2 (7 bases). The DNA of the CDR3 is TGTGCCAGCGAGGTGGGGGGGGCCCTCTCAGATACGCAGTATTTT. Encoded protein: CASEVGGALSDTQYF.